The clone carrying this TCR beta chain was seen at least ten times. What it recognizes is unknown. This sample is part of a study of regulatory T cells in long-lasting Graves disease. Study-wide points: It was in persistent disease that TRBV28, TRBJ1-2 and TRBJ2-5 were favored. Between persistent patients, roughly 2,600 public clonotypes were shared, exceeding the roughly 940 shared between new patients.

The CDR3 has 12 residues. CDR1 is SNHLY and CDR2 is FYNNEI in the germline V gene. V lost 0 bases, J lost 6 bases, and 3 bases lay in between. The time point here: newly diagnosed GD, antithyroid drugs for less than 3 months. Construction of the TCR library relied on RNA isolated from PBMCs. Building the TCR beta libraries relied on iRepertoire HTBI primers, and CDR3 regions underwent Arm-PCR. TCRdb passed the multiplex PCR reads through MiXCR, listing each CDR3 protein once. The sample carries roughly 360,000 distinct CDR3 sequences, 12% recorded once. The same sample was also studied in work on T cells in Graves' hyperthyroidism and ophthalmopathy. Per that study: Over 18 months, lack of ophthalmopathy progression marked Graves' hyperthyroidism as stable. In blood, most of the thyroid clonotypes expanded above 0.001 were also present.

V and J are TRBV2 and TRBJ2-4, with D uncertain. The receptor was derived from a woman aged 18-29 years with Graves disease. The specimen comprised peripheral blood mononuclear cells (PBMCs), sampled at new diagnosis, from a patient treated with antithyroid drugs. CDR3 nucleotide sequence: TGTGCCAGCAGTGAAGCAGCAAACATTCAGTACTTC. Its protein product is CASSEAANIQYF.